The 12 T cell receptor beta chains in this list originate from one sample, sequenced in a study of cytomegalovirus exposure and HLA in healthy donors. PCR was performed using 60 Vbeta and 13 Jbeta primers. Clones were sequenced by immunoSEQ multiplex PCR, and TCRdb holds only the in-frame ones, with some missing. The sample gives 150,000 to 200,000 clones, around 75% of which show up once; about 3.1% is in the top ten. The sample consisted of PBMCs. The receptors come from a female donor in good health and CMV-seronegative.

J is TRBJ2-5 and V is TRBV11-3; 10 bases fit TRBD2. V was clipped by 3 bases and J by 1 base; unmatched bases: 2. Germline V CDR1 and CDR2: SGHNT, YENEEA. The CDR3 spans 15 residues. The CDR3 reads CASSFSSGGQETQYF. DNA of the CDR3: TGTGCCAGCAGCTTTTCTAGCGGGGGCCAAGAGACCCAGTACTTC.

V is TRBV9 and J is TRBJ2-7; a weak D match, TRBD1 (5 bases). V lost 0 bases to trimming and J lost 6 bases, with 13 bases between them. The CDR3 has 14 amino acids. Germline V gives CDR1 SGDLS, CDR2 YYNGEE. CDR3: CASSVARLGREQYF. CDR3 sequence (DNA): TGTGCCAGCAGCGTAGCGAGGTTGGGGCGCGAGCAGTACTTC.

The chain combines TRBV2 with TRBJ2-3, with TRBD2 matching 8 bases. J was trimmed by 1 base and V by 5 bases; bases with no gene match: 8. Germline CDR1 SNHLY, CDR2 FYNNEI. This CDR3 has 16 residues. CDR3 loop: CASSSPGLGGTDTQYF. The CDR3, as DNA: TGTGCCAGCAGTTCCCCGGGACTAGGGGGCACAGATACGCAGTATTTT.

V is TRBV11-3 and J is TRBJ2-5; no clear D gene. The CDR3 is made up of 14 amino acids. Germline V gives CDR1 SGHNT, CDR2 YENEEA. Trimming shortened V by 2 bases and J by 3 bases, and 10 bases separated the two germline ends. CDR3 residues: CASSLYEDEETQYF. The CDR3 coding sequence is TGTGCCAGCAGCTTATATGAGGATGAAGAGACCCAGTACTTC.

Concerning this clone: One end of the junction fails to match germline, which may point to a read error. The V gene is TRBV7-9, the J gene TRBJ1-4; D not resolved. Looked up from germline, CDR1 is SEHNR and CDR2 is FQNEAQ (reference sequence). The length of the CDR3 is 13 residues. The CDR3, as DNA: TGTTCCAGCAGCTTTGAACAGAATGAAAAACTGTTTTTT. Its translation is CSSSFEQNEKLFF. The full variable domain, rest sourced from reference TRBV7-9 and TRBJ1-4, is DTGVSQNPRHKITKRGQNVTFRCDPISEHNRLYWYRQTLGQGPEFLTYFQNEAQLEKSRLLSDRFSAERPKGSFSTLEIQRTEQGDSAMYLCSSSFEQNEKLFFGSGTQLSVL.

A few counts support this clone. The rearrangement joins TRBV30 to TRBJ1-4, with a tentative D call TRBD1 (5 bases). The CDR3 totals 14 residues. V was clipped by 0 bases and J by 9 bases, with 14 bases between them. Germline loops: CDR1 GTSNPN, CDR2 SVGIG (reference sequence). CDR3 nucleotides: TGTGCCTGGAGTGTAGACTTGCAGGGTAAAAAACTGTTTTTT. Translated: CAWSVDLQGKKLFF. The variable domain in full, with the rest retrieved from reference TRBV30 and TRBJ1-4, is SQTIHQWPATLVQPVGSPLSLECTVEGTSNPNLYWYRQAAGRGLQLLFYSVGIGQISSEVPQNLSASRPQDRQFILSSKKLLLSDSGFYLCAWSVDLQGKKLFFGSGTQLSVL.

The chain has TRBV7-2 and TRBJ2-7; possibly TRBD2 for D (6 bases). Trimming took off 1 base at V and 0 bases at J, with 13 bases between the two ends. The CDR3 spans 16 residues. Germline-derived CDR1 and CDR2 are SGHTA and FQGNSA. The CDR3 DNA reads as TGTGCCAGCAGCTTAGTATTGGGGGGATTCTCCTACGAGCAGTACTTC. Translation gives CASSLVLGGFSYEQYF.

This chain uses TRBV4-3 with TRBJ2-1; D unresolved. The CDR3 is made up of 17 amino acids. Germline-derived CDR1 and CDR2 are LGHNA and YSLEER. V was pared by 0 bases and J by 0 bases, with 12 bases between. The CDR3 is CASSQDLERSSYNEQFF. The CDR3 DNA is TGCGCCAGCAGCCAAGATCTGGAGAGGAGCTCCTACAATGAGCAGTTCTTC.

This clone showed up just once. This sequence joins TRBV28 and TRBJ1-1; D call uncertain. The V and J ends lost 8 bases and 1 base respectively, with 8 bases between them. CDR3 length: 12 amino acids. The V gene's germline CDR1 is MDHEN and CDR2 SYDVKM. The chain's CDR3 is CASLSWNTEAFF. CDR3 in DNA: TGTGCCAGCCTTTCTTGGAACACTGAAGCTTTCTTT.

This clone turned up a few times. The chain joins TRBV11-1 to TRBJ2-1; 8 nucleotides line up with TRBD1. The V segment lost 3 bases and the J segment 7 bases; nucleotides outside the gene matches: 8. The CDR3 consists of 15 residues. Per germline, CDR1 SGHAT and CDR2 FQDESV (reference sequence). This chain's CDR3 is CASSFGQGVLNEQFF. The CDR3 DNA reads as TGTGCCAGCAGCTTCGGACAGGGCGTTTTGAATGAGCAGTTCTTC.

The chain links TRBV2 to TRBJ2-7; TRBD1 matches at 9 bases. The CDR3 runs to 18 residues. Germline V CDR1 and CDR2: SNHLY, FYNNEI. Trimming took 7 bases from V and 3 from J; bases not matched to a gene: 19. The CDR3 bases are TGTGCCAGCACCGTAGGACAGGGGAGAACTGAGGGATTCTACGAGCAGTACTTC. Its translation: CASTVGQGRTEGFYEQYF.

The chain is built from TRBV2 and TRBJ2-1; D uncertain. CDR1 and CDR2 (germline): SNHLY, FYNNEI. The CDR3 totals 16 residues. V lost 6 bases and J 0 bases, leaving 15 bases between the germline ends. CDR3 region: CASSGLATFSYNEQFF. The CDR3 DNA reads TGTGCCAGCAGCGGTCTCGCTACCTTCTCCTACAATGAGCAGTTCTTC.